The next 13 T cell receptor beta chains were all read from a single sample in a study of technical replicates of blood from a few donors. TCRdb's copy holds only in-frame clones and misses some; the assay was immunoSEQ multiplex PCR. The sample lists roughly 70,000 clones; 90% to 95% were seen once. The sample taken for sequencing was T cells isolated from PBMCs. The receptors stem from a human donor in good health.

The rearrangement links TRBV18 to TRBJ1-5; possible D gene TRBD1, 5 bases. V dropped 3 bases and J dropped 3 bases, with 9 bases sitting between them. CDR3 length equals 14 residues. The germline CDR1 and CDR2 sequences are KGHSH and LQKENI. The CDR3 spells CASSPSDTNQPQHF. The CDR3 coding sequence is TGTGCCAGCTCACCTTCGGACACCAATCAGCCCCAGCATTTT.

The sample holds a few counts of this clone. This chain connects TRBV2 to TRBJ2-6, with no clear D. There are 14 residues in the CDR3. Germline-derived CDR1 and CDR2 are SNHLY and FYNNEI. Trimming removed 8 bases at V and 0 bases at J, with 8 bases between. CDR3 nucleotides: TGTGCCAGCTCGTCCGTCTCTGGGGCCAACGTCCTGACTTTC. It specifies CASSSVSGANVLTF.

This clone was picked up a small number of times. The gene calls are TRBV9 and TRBJ1-1, with unresolved D. The CDR3 is 13 residues long. The V gene lost 3 bases and the J gene lost 3 bases, with 9 bases spanning the gap. CDR1 is SGDLS and CDR2 is YYNGEE in the germline V gene. This CDR3 is CASSAMEYTEAFF. For the CDR3, the DNA is TGTGCCAGCAGCGCTATGGAGTACACTGAAGCTTTCTTT.

J is TRBJ2-1 and V is TRBV25-1, with 10 nucleotides matching TRBD2. Germline V lookup: CDR1 MGHDK, CDR2 SYGVNS. J gave up 9 bases and V 11 bases, and 13 bases lay outside the gene matches. The CDR3 is 14 amino acids. CDR3 in amino acids: CACSLAGDTGEQFF. CDR3 sequence (DNA): TGTGCCTGCTCGCTAGCGGGAGACACGGGTGAGCAGTTCTTC.

The V call is TRBV4-3, the J call TRBJ2-1; 11 positions agree with TRBD1. The V gene end was trimmed by 4 bases and the J gene end by 14 bases; junction bases not matched to a gene: 16. Per the germline V gene, CDR1 is LGHNA and CDR2 is YSLEER. This CDR3 is 16 amino acids long. CDR3 residues: CASSRELTWTGGQKFF. The CDR3 DNA follows: TGCGCCAGCAGCCGAGAACTAACCTGGACAGGGGGCCAGAAGTTCTTC.

V is TRBV5-1 and J is TRBJ1-3; perhaps TRBD1 as D (6 bases). V dropped 0 bases and J dropped 2 bases, with 15 bases sitting between them. The CDR3 is 17 residues long. Germline CDR1 and CDR2: SGHRS and YFSETQ. As DNA, the CDR3 is TGCGCCAGCAGCTTGGATCCGGGGACAATAACTGGAAACACCATATATTTT. Translated, it gives CASSLDPGTITGNTIYF.

The genes are TRBV19 and TRBJ1-2; a possible D gene is TRBD1 (6 bases). CDR1 and CDR2 from the germline V gene are LNHDA and SQIVND (reference sequence). The V end lost 5 bases, the J end lost 4 bases, and 20 bases lay between the germline ends. The CDR3 totals 16 residues. CDR3 residues: CASSGAAGQPPYGYTF. The CDR3 nucleotides are TGTGCCAGTAGTGGTGCGGCTGGACAGCCTCCCTATGGCTACACCTTC.

The CDR3 DNA is TGTGCCAGCAGCTTCCGACAATGGGACACCGGGGAGCTGTTTTTT. Translation gives CASSFRQWDTGELFF. This chain links TRBV11-2 with TRBJ2-2; D is undetermined. CDR1 and CDR2 (germline): SGHAT, FQNNGV. The CDR3 has 15 residues. V was trimmed by 3 bases and J by 3 bases, leaving 11 bases between them.

The J gene is TRBJ2-7, the V gene TRBV2; 8 bases agree with TRBD1. The CDR3 runs to 15 residues. V shed 3 bases, J shed 3 bases, and the junction held 7 bases outside the gene matches. Germline V lookup: CDR1 SNHLY, CDR2 FYNNEI. CDR3 nucleotide sequence: TGTGCCAGCAGTGACGGACAGGGCCCCTTCTACGAGCAGTACTTC. Its protein is CASSDGQGPFYEQYF.

As concerns this clone: The junction departs from germline at one end; a sequencing error may be responsible. The rearrangement joins TRBV11-2 to TRBJ2-7, with D possibly matching TRBD1 (5 bases). Germline V lookup: CDR1 SGHAT, CDR2 FQNNGV. This CDR3 contains 13 residues. In DNA form, the CDR3 reads TGTGCCAGCAGCCCCCCCTTTGGAGTTGAGACAGACTTC. It codes for CASSPPFGVETDF.

V and J are TRBV7-7 and TRBJ2-2; no reliable D call. Germline V gives CDR1 SSHAT, CDR2 FNYEAQ (reference sequence). The CDR3 is 14 amino acids. V was cut by 2 bases and J by 2 bases, with 6 bases left in between. The CDR3 DNA reads as TGTGCCAGCAGCTTAAACTATAACACCGGGGAGCTGTTTTTT. Its translation is CASSLNYNTGELFF.

As for this clone: The same CDR3 also results from other DNA sequences found in this sample. The genes are TRBV5-1 and TRBJ2-7; the D is unclear. The germline gives CDR1 SGHRS, CDR2 YFSETQ. Deletions cut 4 bases from V and 3 bases from J, with 5 bases between. The CDR3 has 11 amino acids. CDR3 amino acids: CASSPGYEQYF. CDR3 DNA: TGCGCCAGCAGCCCGGGCTACGAGCAGTACTTC. Full variable domain (missing parts from reference TRBV5-1 and TRBJ2-7): KAGVTQTPRYLIKTRGQQVTLSCSPISGHRSVSWYQQTPGQGLQFLFEYFSETQRNKGNFPGRFSGRQFSNSRSEMNVSTLELGDSALYLCASSPGYEQYFGPGTRLTVT.

The CDR3 region has the DNA TGTGCCAGCAGCCCAGGACTAGCGGGGCCCTCTGGGGCCAACGTCCTGACTTTC. This encodes CASSPGLAGPSGANVLTF. The chain couples TRBV2 to TRBJ2-6; 12 bases are a match to TRBD2. CDR3 length: 18 residues. V trimming: 6 bases; J trimming: 0 bases; junction bases outside the gene matches: 6. In germline, CDR1 is SNHLY, CDR2 FYNNEI.